This note documents a single T cell receptor beta chain sequence. The antigen is undetermined. PCR used 60 Vbeta primers and 13 Jbeta primers. The protocol was immunoSEQ multiplex PCR, while the TCRdb copy is restricted to in-frame clones and leaves out a portion. The table shows approximately 300,000 clones, with roughly 80% occurring only once. Germline values: CDR1 MDHEN, CDR2 SYDVKM. The V gene end was trimmed by 2 bases and the J gene end by 5 bases; junction bases not matched to a gene: 2. The CDR3 consists of 13 residues. This sample is drawn from a study of cytomegalovirus exposure and HLA in healthy donors. Overall study context: Early on, a data release was issued that held roughly 86 million unique TCRs from HLA-typed donors.

Notes on the study in general: A reported reduction in N-insertions relative to the roughly 640-donor mean was seen in an Asian-associated ancestry cluster in a later analysis. Researchers reported in a later analysis that a missense DCLRE1C variant was tied to TCR beta V- and J-gene trimming. The study flagged fewer than 200 TCR beta chains as cytomegalovirus-associated.

The sequence came from a girl aged 2-10 years in good health and CMV-seronegative. The V and J genes are TRBV28 and TRBJ1-2; TRBD1 aligns across 7 bases. Sequences were obtained from PBMCs. CDR3 DNA: TGTGCCAGCAGTTTAAGGGGGCTGTATGGCTACACCTTC. Translation: CASSLRGLYGYTF.